This T cell receptor beta chain was identified during a study of human T cells and chemical hapten exposure. Study at large: It was small differences in pooled library volume that mainly caused per-sample TCR yields to vary. Study-level results: The study found that DPC sensitization did not change TCRs above 1 in 1000 frequency.

Time point denoted: patch test 1, 2 weeks after DPC sensitization. Treatment denoted: therapeutic diphenylcyclopropenone sensitization with weekly scalp DPC. Total RNA came from unfractionated whole blood. Participating donors were patients with alopecia, aged 18 to 70 years, considered appropriate candidates for DPC. For this clonotype: Its cognate antigen is unknown.

The CDR3 totals 13 residues. V trimming: 4 bases; J trimming: 7 bases; junction bases outside the gene matches: 7. The authors' processing: Across samples, TCR counts had a median of approximately 100,000 and ranged from about 23,224 to 700,000. TCRdb processed the RACE reads anew with MiXCR; each CDR3 protein has one entry. In this record, the V and J calls reflect TCRdb's handling and not the investigators' own analysis. Among about 37,000 distinct CDR3 sequences, just under 6.5% were seen once, and the ten largest hold roughly 9.2%. This specimen consisted of whole blood, obtained in connection with sensitization to the hapten diphenylcyclopropenone (DPC). The V and J genes are TRBV12-3 or TRBV12-4 and TRBJ2-7; TRBD1 agrees at 7 bases. The TCR comes from a woman younger than 45 with alopecia areata. Some clones in this sample may be carry-over from other donors' samples. Written as DNA, the CDR3 is TGTGCCAGCAGTTGGACAGGTTTGGGGGAGCAGTACTTC. Its protein is CASSWTGLGEQYF.